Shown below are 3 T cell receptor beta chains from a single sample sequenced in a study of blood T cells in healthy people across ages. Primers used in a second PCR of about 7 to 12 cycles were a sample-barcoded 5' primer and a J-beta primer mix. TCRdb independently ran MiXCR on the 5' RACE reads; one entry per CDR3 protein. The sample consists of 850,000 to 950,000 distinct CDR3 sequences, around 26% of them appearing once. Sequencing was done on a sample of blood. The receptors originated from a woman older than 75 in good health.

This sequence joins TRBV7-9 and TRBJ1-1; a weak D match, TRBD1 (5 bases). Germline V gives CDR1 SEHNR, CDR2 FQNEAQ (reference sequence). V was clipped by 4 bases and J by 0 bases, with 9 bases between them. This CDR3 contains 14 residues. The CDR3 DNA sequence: TGTGCCAGCAGCTGGGACCCGATGAACACTGAAGCTTTCTTT. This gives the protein CASSWDPMNTEAFF.

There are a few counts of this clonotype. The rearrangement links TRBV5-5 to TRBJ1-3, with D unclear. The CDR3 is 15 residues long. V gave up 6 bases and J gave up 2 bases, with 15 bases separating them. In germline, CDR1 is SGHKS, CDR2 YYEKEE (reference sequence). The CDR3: CASTMSSNPGNTIYF. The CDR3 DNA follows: TGTGCCAGCACCATGTCTAGTAACCCTGGAAACACCATATATTTT.

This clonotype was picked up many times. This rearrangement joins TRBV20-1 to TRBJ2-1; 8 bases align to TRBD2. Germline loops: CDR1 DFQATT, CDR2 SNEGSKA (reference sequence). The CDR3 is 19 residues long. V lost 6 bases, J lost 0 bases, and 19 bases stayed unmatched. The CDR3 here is CSAKHWASGPMSSYNEQFF. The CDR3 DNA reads TGCAGTGCGAAACATTGGGCTAGCGGGCCCATGAGCTCCTACAATGAGCAGTTCTTC.